A single sample is the source of the 11 T cell receptor beta chains below, sequenced in a study of read filtering for tumor transcriptome and immune sequencing. This library used 300 to 500 ng RNA and molecular barcoded adaptors spanning alpha/delta and beta/gamma chains. TCRdb reprocessed the reads with MiXCR, giving one entry per CDR3 protein. Altogether over 80,000 distinct CDR3 sequences are present, about 12% being singletons, with the ten largest covering under 15%. The sequenced sample was a population of CD138-negative cells sorted from bone marrow. These receptors were obtained from a donor over 35 with multiple myeloma.

This clonotype was observed a single time. A read error may produce the germline difference seen at one junction end. The chain recombines TRBV9 with TRBJ2-3; TRBD2 might be the D (5 bases). The CDR3 runs to 14 residues. Germline V CDR1 and CDR2: SGDLS, YYNGEE. The CDR3 protein is CASRVATPGGTQYF. The CDR3 DNA reads TGTGCCAGCAGGGTAGCTACCCCCGGAGGTACGCAGTATTTT.

This clonotype occurred once. The chain carries TRBV7-2 and TRBJ1-5; D is unclear. Germline CDR1 reads SGHTA; CDR2 reads FQGNSA. This CDR3 region has 14 residues. V dropped 2 bases and J dropped 7 bases, with 12 bases sitting between them. CDR3 in amino acids: CASSLRGQRQPQHF. CDR3 sequence (DNA): TGTGCCAGCAGCTTACGGGGTCAGCGCCAGCCCCAGCATTTT.

Many counts were recorded for this clonotype. CDR3 sequence reads: CASSLTLQGTDTQYF. CDR3 DNA: TGTGCCAGCAGCTTAACCCTCCAGGGCACAGATACGCAGTATTTT. The gene calls are TRBV7-9 and TRBJ2-3; D gene unclear. In germline, CDR1 is SEHNR, CDR2 FQNEAQ (reference sequence). Between the trimmed V and J ends, which lost 2 bases and 1 base, there was a span of 10 bases. CDR3 length: 15 amino acids.

This clonotype came up many times. The chain recombines TRBV28 with TRBJ1-1; D is unclear. This CDR3 comprises 12 residues. Germline-derived CDR1 and CDR2 are MDHEN and SYDVKM. Trimming cost V 6 bases and J 4 bases, with 9 bases left between them. In nucleotides, the CDR3 is TGTGCCAGCAGACTTCAAGGCACTGAAGCTTTCTTT. It is translated as CASRLQGTEAFF.

This clonotype appeared a few times. The V gene is TRBV7-2, the J gene TRBJ2-3; D is perhaps TRBD2 (5 bases). Trimming took off 4 bases at V and 2 bases at J, with 19 bases between the two ends. This CDR3 comprises 17 residues. Germline V gene data show CDR1 as SGHTA and CDR2 as FQGNSA. CDR3 region: CASSYPAGSANTDTQYF. Here the CDR3 DNA reads TGTGCCAGCAGCTACCCGGCAGGTAGCGCAAACACAGATACGCAGTATTTT.

The sample holds many counts of this clonotype. CDR3 region: CAWSVTGQMYSNQPQHF. The CDR3 DNA reads TGTGCCTGGAGTGTAACCGGGCAGATGTATAGCAATCAGCCCCAGCATTTT. The chain carries TRBV30 and TRBJ1-5; D is unresolved. CDR3 length equals 17 residues. Germline CDR1 is GTSNPN and CDR2 is SVGIG (reference sequence). Deletions cut 0 bases from V and 0 bases from J, with 15 bases between.

This clonotype occurred many times. This chain joins TRBV29-1 and TRBJ1-4; D remains unclear. CDR1 is SQVTM and CDR2 is ANQGSEA in the germline V gene. This CDR3 comprises 13 residues. Trimming took 7 bases from V and 8 from J, leaving 17 bases between them. CDR3 in amino acids: CSAKDIAGEKLFF. The DNA for the CDR3 is TGCAGCGCCAAAGACATAGCCGGCGAAAAACTGTTTTTT.

There are many counts of this clonotype. The chain combines TRBV12-3 or TRBV12-4 with TRBJ1-1; 7 positions match TRBD1. The CDR3 has 13 residues. J lost 5 bases, V lost 6 bases, and 6 bases had no gene match. DNA of the CDR3: TGTGCCAGCAGCGGACAGGAGGGAACTGAAGCTTTCTTT. This codes for CASSGQEGTEAFF.

On this clonotype: A junction boundary mismatches the germline segment, possibly from a read error. This chain links TRBV7-2 with TRBJ2-2; D possibly corresponds to TRBD2 (6 bases). Per the germline V gene, CDR1 is SGHTA and CDR2 is FQGNSA. The CDR3 length is 14 residues. This CDR3 reads CASRRGPNTGGLFF. The CDR3 DNA reads as TGTGCCAGCAGGCGTGGCCCGAACACCGGGGGGCTGTTTTTT.

V and J are TRBV6-7 and TRBJ2-7; the match to TRBD2 covers 8 bases. TRBV6-7 is an open reading frame, and its role is uncertain. V trimming: 7 bases; J trimming: 6 bases; junction bases outside the gene matches: 14. This CDR3 has 15 amino acids. In DNA, the CDR3 is TGTGCCAGCAAGCGAAGAGCGGGAGTAAGGGGCGAGCAGTACTTC. Encoded protein: CASKRRAGVRGEQYF.

This clonotype rates as medium-sized. This chain connects TRBV24-1 to TRBJ2-1, with 12 positions matching TRBD1. With 9 bases clipped from V and 2 bases from J, the junction kept 13 bases outside the gene matches. Germline V CDR1 and CDR2: KGHDR, SFDVKD. This CDR3 contains 18 residues. The CDR3 protein is CATGPRDRGRLTYNEQFF. The DNA for the CDR3 is TGTGCCACCGGGCCACGGGACAGGGGGCGGTTAACCTACAATGAGCAGTTCTTC.